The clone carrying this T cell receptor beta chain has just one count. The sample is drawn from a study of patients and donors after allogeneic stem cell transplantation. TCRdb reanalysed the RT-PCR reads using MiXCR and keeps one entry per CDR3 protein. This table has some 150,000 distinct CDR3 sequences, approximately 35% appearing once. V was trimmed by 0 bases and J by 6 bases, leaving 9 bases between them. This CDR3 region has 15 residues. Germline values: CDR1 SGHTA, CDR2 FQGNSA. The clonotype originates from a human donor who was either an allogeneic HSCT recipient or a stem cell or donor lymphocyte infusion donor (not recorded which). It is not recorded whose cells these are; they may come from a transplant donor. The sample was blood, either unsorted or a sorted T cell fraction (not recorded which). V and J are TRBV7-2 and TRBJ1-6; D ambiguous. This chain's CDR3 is CASSLAGPVNSPLHF. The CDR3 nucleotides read TGTGCCAGCAGCTTAGCGGGTCCCGTTAATTCACCCCTCCACTTT. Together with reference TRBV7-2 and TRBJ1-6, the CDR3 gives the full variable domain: GAGVSQSPSNKVTEKGKDVELRCDPISGHTALYWYRQSLGQGLEFLIYFQGNSAPDKSGLPSDRFSAERTGGSVSTLTIQRTQQEDSAVYLCASSLAGPVNSPLHFGNGTRLTVT.